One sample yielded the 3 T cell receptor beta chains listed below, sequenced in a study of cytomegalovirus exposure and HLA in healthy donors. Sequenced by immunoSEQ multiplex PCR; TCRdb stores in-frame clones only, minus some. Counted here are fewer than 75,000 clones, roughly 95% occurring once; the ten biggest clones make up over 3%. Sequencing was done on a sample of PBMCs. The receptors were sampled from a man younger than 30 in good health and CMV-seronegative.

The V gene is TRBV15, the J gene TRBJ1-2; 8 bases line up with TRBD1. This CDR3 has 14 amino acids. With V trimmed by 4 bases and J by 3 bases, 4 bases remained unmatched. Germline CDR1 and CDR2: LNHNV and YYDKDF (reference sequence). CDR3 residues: CATSKDRAYYGYTF. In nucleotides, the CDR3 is TGTGCCACCAGCAAGGACAGGGCTTACTATGGCTACACCTTC.

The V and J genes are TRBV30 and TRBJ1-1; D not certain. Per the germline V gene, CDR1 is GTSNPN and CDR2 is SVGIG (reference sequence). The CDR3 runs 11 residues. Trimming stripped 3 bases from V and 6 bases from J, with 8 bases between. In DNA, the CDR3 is TGTGCCTGGAGCCGGCGGCCTGAAGCTTTCTTT. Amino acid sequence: CAWSRRPEAFF.

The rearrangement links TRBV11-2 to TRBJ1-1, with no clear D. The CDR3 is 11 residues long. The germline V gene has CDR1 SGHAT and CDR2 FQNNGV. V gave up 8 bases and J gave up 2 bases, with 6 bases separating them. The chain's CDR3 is CASRLNTEAFF. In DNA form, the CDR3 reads TGTGCCAGCCGTTTAAACACTGAAGCTTTCTTT.